This TCR beta chain was documented in a study of breast tumors, draining lymph nodes, adjacent tissues. TCRdb passed the multiplex PCR reads through MiXCR, listing each CDR3 protein once. The data show tens of thousands of distinct CDR3 sequences, roughly 32% seen once. This clonotype appeared many times. At one end, the junction sequence differs from germline, possibly due to a read error. The germline V gene encodes CDR1 MNHEY and CDR2 SVGAGI. The CDR3 is made up of 12 amino acids. The sample taken for sequencing was breast tumor tissue. This receptor was obtained from a female donor with breast cancer. Some clones in this sample may be carry-over from other donors' samples. This chain connects TRBV6-5 to TRBJ2-1; a possible D gene is TRBD2 (6 bases). The CDR3 loop is CASSSGRTLPHF. As DNA, the CDR3 is TGTGCCAGCAGCTCAGGGAGGACTTTACCTCACTTC.